Below are 22 T cell receptor beta chains sequenced from a single sample in a study of blood T cell repertoires in COVID-19 (dated by TCRdb to the early 2020s). The method behind the library was the immunoSEQ multiplex PCR assay. Here the immuneACCESS table is served through TCRdb, limited to in-frame sequences with V and J called. Missing clones are a known gap in these copies; in checked studies unresolved V genes cover under half, and the rest lacks a known reason. In this sample the table shows tens of thousands of clones, 70% to 90% of which occur a single time. 1% to 1.5% of the sample is held by the ten biggest clonotypes. The sequenced material came from peripheral blood. These TCRs come from an elderly woman with acute or convalescent COVID-19.

The chain combines TRBV9 with TRBJ1-5; 7 nucleotides agree with TRBD1. CDR3 length equals 14 residues. V lost 3 bases and J lost 4; bases outside the gene matches: 4. Germline CDR1 is SGDLS and CDR2 is YYNGEE. CDR3: CASSADRVNQPQHF. The CDR3 bases are TGTGCCAGCAGCGCTGACAGGGTTAATCAGCCCCAGCATTTT. Filled out from reference TRBV9 and TRBJ1-5, the complete variable domain reads DSGVTQTPKHLITATGQRVTLRCSPRSGDLSVYWYQQSLDQGLQFLIQYYNGEERAKGNILERFSAQQFPDLHSELNLSSLELGDSALYFCASSADRVNQPQHFGDGTRLSIL.

The chain joins TRBV4-1 to TRBJ2-7; 9 bases are shared with TRBD1. Trimming took 3 bases from V and 4 from J; bases not matched to a gene: 10. Per germline, CDR1 MGHRA and CDR2 YSYEKL. The CDR3 extends over 16 amino acids. Here the CDR3 reads CASSHEPGTGRYEQYF. DNA for the CDR3: TGCGCCAGCAGCCATGAGCCCGGGACAGGGAGGTACGAGCAGTACTTC.

The V gene is TRBV30, the J gene TRBJ1-3, with D possibly TRBD1 on 5 matching bases. V was clipped by 3 bases and J by 4 bases, with 7 bases between them. Germline CDR1 reads GTSNPN; CDR2 reads SVGIG (reference sequence). The CDR3 loop spans 12 amino acids. CDR3 DNA sequence: TGTGCCTGGAGGGACAACGGAAACACCATATATTTT. It yields the protein CAWRDNGNTIYF. Complete variable domain (other parts from reference TRBV30 and TRBJ1-3): SQTIHQWPATLVQPVGSPLSLECTVEGTSNPNLYWYRQAAGRGLQLLFYSVGIGQISSEVPQNLSASRPQDRQFILSSKKLLLSDSGFYLCAWRDNGNTIYFGEGSWLTVV.

The V call is TRBV27, the J call TRBJ2-7; 7 bases map to TRBD1. The V gene's germline CDR1 is MNHEY and CDR2 SMNVEV (reference sequence). Trimming took 2 bases from V and 5 from J; bases not matched to a gene: 9. This CDR3 is 15 amino acids long. The chain's CDR3 is CASSLLGGAKNEQYF. The CDR3 DNA follows: TGTGCCAGCAGTTTACTAGGGGGCGCAAAGAACGAGCAGTACTTC.

The chain is built from TRBV28 and TRBJ2-3; 11 nucleotides agree with TRBD2. Germline V gene data show CDR1 as MDHEN and CDR2 as SYDVKM. CDR3 length equals 15 residues. V was pared by 5 bases and J by 6 bases, with 7 bases of the junction left unmatched. The CDR3 spells CASSTGTSGMDTQYF. In DNA, the CDR3 is TGTGCCAGCAGTACCGGGACTAGCGGAATGGATACGCAGTATTTT.

This chain uses TRBV19 with TRBJ1-6; possible D gene TRBD1, 5 bases. Trimming took off 5 bases at V and 12 bases at J, with 11 bases between the two ends. This CDR3 comprises 12 residues. CDR1 and CDR2 (germline): LNHDA, SQIVND (reference sequence). The chain's CDR3 is CASSAVQGPLHF. The CDR3 DNA follows: TGTGCCAGTAGTGCGGTCCAGGGACCCCTCCACTTT.

The V call is TRBV7-3, the J call TRBJ2-6, with D perhaps matching TRBD1 (5 bases). Deletions cut 1 base from V and 4 bases from J, with 26 bases between. This CDR3 region has 21 residues. The germline V gene has CDR1 SGHTA and CDR2 FQGTGA. The DNA for the CDR3 is TGTGCCAGCAGCTTAATCCCAGTCGCAGGGTTTAAGCCTTCGGGGGCCAACGTCCTGACTTTC. Its translation: CASSLIPVAGFKPSGANVLTF.

The J gene is TRBJ1-3, the V gene TRBV4-3, with 7 bases aligning to TRBD1. The CDR3 covers 15 residues. J was trimmed by 4 bases and V by 4 bases; bases with no gene match: 7. CDR1 LGHNA and CDR2 YSLEER come from the germline V gene. In nucleotides, the CDR3 is TGCGCCAGCAGCCGACAGACAGGGATCGGAAACACCATATATTTT. Amino acids: CASSRQTGIGNTIYF.

This chain links TRBV6-6 with TRBJ2-1; 7 nucleotides match TRBD2. This CDR3 has 16 residues. Germline V gene sequence: CDR1 MNHNY, CDR2 SVGAGI (reference sequence). Trimming took 5 bases from V and 9 from J; bases not matched to a gene: 16. The CDR3 sequence is CASSGQRAGNWREQFF. The DNA for the CDR3 is TGTGCCAGCAGTGGCCAGCGAGCGGGGAACTGGCGTGAGCAGTTCTTC.

The rearrangement joins TRBV10-3 to TRBJ2-2; possibly TRBD2 for D (5 bases). V lost 0 bases and J 0 bases, leaving 11 bases between the germline ends. Germline V gives CDR1 ENHRY, CDR2 SYGVKD. This CDR3 contains 17 residues. The CDR3 sequence is CAISESTGKANTGELFF. The CDR3 DNA reads as TGTGCCATCAGTGAGTCGACGGGGAAGGCGAACACCGGGGAGCTGTTTTTT.

The chain employs TRBV5-1 and TRBJ2-3, with D perhaps matching TRBD1 (6 bases). Germline CDR1 SGHRS, CDR2 YFSETQ. V lost 1 base to trimming and J lost 7 bases, with 13 bases between them. CDR3 size: 14 residues. The CDR3 coding sequence is TGCGCCAGCAGCTTGTCAGGGGACCTCAATACGCAGTATTTT. This codes for CASSLSGDLNTQYF.

The chain couples TRBV18 to TRBJ2-5; TRBD1 matches 8 bases. The CDR3 contains 16 residues. Trimming removed 4 bases from V and 4 bases from J; junction bases left unmatched: 11. CDR1 is KGHSH, CDR2 LQKENI, per germline. CDR3 DNA: TGTGCCAGCTCACTTTATCCTGGACAGGGCTTAGAGACCCAGTACTTC. It is translated as CASSLYPGQGLETQYF.

In nucleotides, the CDR3 is TGTGCCAGCAGCTATTCGACTAGCGGGGAAGAGACCCAGTACTTC. Translation: CASSYSTSGEETQYF. The chain employs TRBV3-1 (or the pseudogene TRBV3-2) and TRBJ2-5; 11 bases align to TRBD2. V was clipped by 5 bases and J by 3 bases; unmatched bases: 5. Germline loops: CDR1 LGHDT, CDR2 YNNKEL (reference sequence). The CDR3 loop spans 15 amino acids.

The rearrangement links TRBV7-9 to TRBJ2-3, with TRBD1 as a possible D gene (5 bases). V was clipped by 2 bases and J by 5 bases, with 5 bases between them. This CDR3 is built from 12 residues. Germline CDR1 SEHNR, CDR2 FQNEAQ (reference sequence). The CDR3 region has the DNA TGTGCCAGCAGCTTACAGGGAGATACGCAGTATTTT. Protein: CASSLQGDTQYF.

The V and J genes are TRBV5-1 and TRBJ2-1, with TRBD1 as a possible D gene (7 bases). The V end lost 4 bases, the J end lost 2 bases, and 13 bases lay between the germline ends. CDR3 length: 15 residues. CDR1 SGHRS and CDR2 YFSETQ come from the germline V gene. The CDR3 DNA reads as TGCGCCAGCAGCGGGGGGCAGGGGGCCTACAATGAGCAGTTCTTC. Its translation: CASSGGQGAYNEQFF. The variable domain in full, completed from reference TRBV5-1 and TRBJ2-1, reads KAGVTQTPRYLIKTRGQQVTLSCSPISGHRSVSWYQQTPGQGLQFLFEYFSETQRNKGNFPGRFSGRQFSNSRSEMNVSTLELGDSALYLCASSGGQGAYNEQFFGPGTRLTVL.

This clone came up once. The chain couples TRBV27 to TRBJ2-4; TRBD2 agrees at 15 bases. V lost 6 bases, J lost 3 bases, and 15 bases stayed unmatched. The CDR3 spans 20 residues. Germline CDR1 reads MNHEY; CDR2 reads SMNVEV (reference sequence). The CDR3 coding sequence is TGTGCCAGCAGACTAAGGGGACTAGCGGGAGGAGAATTTGGCAAAAACATTCAGTACTTC. This encodes CASRLRGLAGGEFGKNIQYF.

This clone turned up a few times. In DNA, the CDR3 is TGTGCCACCAGCGAGCCGGGACTTTGGGGCGGCCCGGGAAACACCATATATTTT. Its translation: CATSEPGLWGGPGNTIYF. This sequence joins TRBV15 and TRBJ1-3; possibly TRBD1 for D (5 bases). Germline loops: CDR1 LNHNV, CDR2 YYDKDF (reference sequence). V was clipped by 5 bases and J by 4 bases, with 24 bases between them. This CDR3 spans 18 amino acids.

This clone has more than one count but fewer than ten. This chain connects TRBV5-1 to TRBJ1-1, with no clear D. The V end lost 6 bases, the J end lost 5 bases, and 14 bases lay between the germline ends. Germline CDR1 and CDR2: SGHRS and YFSETQ. This CDR3 is built from 13 residues. CDR3 loop: CASKYDRGTEAFF. The CDR3 bases are TGCGCCAGCAAATACGACCGAGGGACTGAAGCTTTCTTT. The whole variable domain, filled in from reference TRBV5-1 and TRBJ1-1, reads KAGVTQTPRYLIKTRGQQVTLSCSPISGHRSVSWYQQTPGQGLQFLFEYFSETQRNKGNFPGRFSGRQFSNSRSEMNVSTLELGDSALYLCASKYDRGTEAFFGQGTRLTVV.

This chain connects TRBV12-3 or TRBV12-4 to TRBJ1-5; D ambiguous. This CDR3 region has 12 residues. Trimming took off 6 bases at V and 6 bases at J, with 9 bases between the two ends. CDR3 nucleotides: TGTGCCAGCAGCTATTTCCGTCAGCCCCAGCATTTT. Protein product: CASSYFRQPQHF.

The rearrangement links TRBV5-1 to TRBJ2-4; D is possibly TRBD1 (6 bases). With 4 bases removed from V and 8 bases from J, the gap between germline ends came to 16 bases. The CDR3 sequence is 14 residues long. Germline CDR1 reads SGHRS; CDR2 reads YFSETQ. The CDR3 sequence is CASSAGGRNDIQYF. DNA for the CDR3: TGCGCCAGCAGCGCTGGGGGCCGCAATGACATTCAGTACTTC.

This clone appeared a single time. This chain joins TRBV30 and TRBJ1-5, with D perhaps TRBD1 (6 bases). Germline-derived CDR1 and CDR2 are GTSNPN and SVGIG (reference sequence). This CDR3 has 13 residues. Trimming removed 6 bases from V and 5 bases from J, with 14 bases in between. The CDR3 DNA reads as TGTGCCTGCACAGGGAATCTTGATCAGCCCCAGCATTTT. It is translated as CACTGNLDQPQHF.

This clone was found once. The V call is TRBV7-9, the J call TRBJ2-7; 13 nucleotides match TRBD2. CDR3 length: 15 amino acids. V dropped 5 bases and J dropped 7; count of bases not matched to a gene: 8. Germline V lookup: CDR1 SEHNR, CDR2 FQNEAQ (reference sequence). This chain's CDR3 is CASSPRTSGGREQYF. CDR3 DNA sequence: TGTGCCAGCAGCCCCCGGACTAGCGGGGGAAGGGAGCAGTACTTC.